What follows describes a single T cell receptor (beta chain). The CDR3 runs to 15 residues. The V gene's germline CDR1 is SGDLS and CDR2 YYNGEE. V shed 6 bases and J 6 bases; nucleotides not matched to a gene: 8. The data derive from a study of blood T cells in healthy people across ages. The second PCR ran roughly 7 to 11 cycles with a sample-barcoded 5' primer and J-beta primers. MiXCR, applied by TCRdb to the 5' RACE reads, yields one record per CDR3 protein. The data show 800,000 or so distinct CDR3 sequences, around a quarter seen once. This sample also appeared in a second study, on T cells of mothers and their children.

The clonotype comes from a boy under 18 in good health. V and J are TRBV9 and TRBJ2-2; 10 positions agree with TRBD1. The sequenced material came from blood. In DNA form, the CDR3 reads TGTGCCAGCACAGCCGGGACAGGGGCACCCGGGGAGCTGTTTTTT. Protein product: CASTAGTGAPGELFF.